This entry describes one TCR beta chain. Its cognate antigen is unknown. The data originate from a study of cytomegalovirus exposure and HLA in healthy donors. Primers included in the PCR were 60 Vbeta and 13 Jbeta primers. Profiled with immunoSEQ multiplex PCR; TCRdb holds only in-frame clones, not every one. The sample records 100,000 to 150,000 clones, around 68% being singletons. V dropped 4 bases and J dropped 6 bases, with 16 bases sitting between them. The CDR3 consists of 15 residues. Germline CDR1 and CDR2: MDHEN and SYDVKM. General observations from the study: Listed as cytomegalovirus-associated were approximately 160 TCR beta chains.

Sequencing was carried out using PBMCs. The sequence came from a man aged 40-55 years in good health and CMV-seropositive. V gene TRBV28 combines with J gene TRBJ2-1, with D tentatively TRBD2 (6 bases). The CDR3 nucleotides read TGTGCCAGCAGTTCCGTAGCGGAGCCTACCAATGAGCAGTTCTTC. It specifies CASSSVAEPTNEQFF.